What follows is one T cell receptor (beta chain) and its context. The PCR contained 60 Vbeta and 13 Jbeta primers. Some clones are missing from TCRdb's copy, which holds only in-frame ones; the method was immunoSEQ multiplex PCR. The profile shows some 100,000 clones, 75% of them singletons. Germline lookup yields CDR1 MDHEN and CDR2 SYDVKM. V lost 0 bases and J lost 6; bases outside the gene matches: 10. The CDR3 contains 16 residues. The data are from a study of cytomegalovirus exposure and HLA in healthy donors. This chain links TRBV28 with TRBJ2-7; 8 bases are shared with TRBD1. This TCR was recovered from a man aged 50 or older in good health and CMV-seronegative. The specimen sequenced was PBMCs. CDR3 bases: TGTGCCAGCAGTTTATGGGGCGGACAGGGTAGAGGCGAGCAGTACTTC. Encoded protein: CASSLWGGQGRGEQYF.